The subject of this entry is one TCR beta chain. Profiled with immunoSEQ multiplex PCR; TCRdb holds only in-frame clones, not every one. This table has 85,000 to 110,000 clones, around 89% appearing once. The entry originates in a study of control samples from healthy donors and cancer patients. The CDR3 is 16 amino acids. The chain uses TRBV21-1 and TRBJ1-5. TRBV21-1 corresponds to a pseudogene. The TCR originated in a man between 60 and 70 years old with lung cancer. Sequencing used PBMCs. The CDR3 coding sequence is TGTGCCAGCACGACTAAACCGGGACGCCCCAATCAGCCCCAGCATTTT. Translated, it gives CASTTKPGRPNQPQHF.